The sequence of this T cell receptor (beta chain) was determined in a study of T cells after yellow fever vaccination. Study findings and constraints: Reappearance after the booster was seen for most primary-vaccination clones, at 95% to 96% CD4 and 75% to 90% CD8.

MiXCR, run by TCRdb on the 5' RACE reads, gives a single entry per CDR3 protein. Among tens of thousands of distinct CDR3 sequences listed, almost 8% were seen once. The CDR3 consists of 14 residues. V was shortened by 5 bases and J by 8 bases, with 16 bases between the two germline ends. The germline CDR1 and CDR2 sequences are SGHTA and FQGTGA. On this clonotype: The target antigen is unknown.

This receptor was identified in a man aged 30 to 45 who received the YFV17D yellow fever vaccine. The specimen was CD8+ T cells sorted from PBMCs, collected on the day of the yellow fever booster vaccination. V usage is TRBV7-3 and J usage is TRBJ2-1; tentative D call: TRBD2 (5 bases). CDR3 residues: CASSPSTSFDEQFF. The CDR3 nucleotides are TGTGCCAGCAGCCCCAGTACTAGTTTCGATGAGCAGTTCTTC.